A single sample gave rise to the 16 T cell receptor beta chains below, sequenced in a study of blood T cell repertoires in COVID-19. Method: immunoSEQ multiplex PCR; TCRdb's copy keeps in-frame clones and lacks some. The table records about 96,000 clones, about 81% of them present only once. Sequences were obtained from peripheral blood. The receptor set was obtained from a woman aged 55 to 70 with acute or convalescent COVID-19.

The J gene is TRBJ2-7, the V gene TRBV28; weak D call: TRBD2 (6 bases). With 6 bases removed from V and 2 bases from J, the gap between germline ends came to 14 bases. This CDR3 spans 14 amino acids. Germline CDR1 is MDHEN and CDR2 is SYDVKM. CDR3 bases: TGTGCCAGCAGATCCCTAGGAGGGACCTACGAGCAGTACTTC. As protein: CASRSLGGTYEQYF.

The rearrangement links TRBV11-2 to TRBJ2-1; maybe TRBD2 (5 bases). The CDR3 contains 15 residues. CDR1 and CDR2 from the germline V gene are SGHAT and FQNNGV. The V gene lost 5 bases and the J gene lost 0 bases, with 11 bases spanning the gap. CDR3: CASSPGRASYNEQFF. CDR3 nucleotide sequence: TGTGCCAGCAGCCCCGGGCGGGCCTCCTACAATGAGCAGTTCTTC.

For the CDR3, the DNA is TGCGCCAGCAGGGGGTTGACAGTGAACACTGAAGCTTTCTTT. Encoded protein: CASRGLTVNTEAFF. The chain links TRBV4-1 to TRBJ1-1; maybe TRBD1 (5 bases). V was cut by 6 bases and J by 0 bases, with 11 bases left in between. CDR1 is MGHRA, CDR2 YSYEKL, per germline. The CDR3 is made up of 14 amino acids.

This chain connects TRBV11-2 to TRBJ2-7, with TRBD1 as a possible D gene (6 bases). In germline, CDR1 is SGHAT, CDR2 FQNNGV. The CDR3 runs 14 residues. The germline V and J ends were trimmed by 6 bases and 0 bases, with 12 bases remaining between them. The CDR3 sequence is CASSSGTYSYEQYF. Here the CDR3 DNA reads TGTGCCAGCAGTTCCGGGACATACTCCTACGAGCAGTACTTC.

This chain uses TRBV3-1 (or the pseudogene TRBV3-2) with TRBJ2-3, with 8 bases fitting TRBD2. The CDR3 length is 16 residues. Trimming at V came to 1 base and at J to 4 bases, leaving 7 bases not matched to a gene. The germline gives CDR1 LGHDT, CDR2 YNNKEL (reference sequence). The CDR3 loop is CASSQGWAGGADTQYF. The CDR3 coding sequence is TGTGCCAGCAGCCAAGGGTGGGCGGGAGGTGCAGATACGCAGTATTTT.

This clone was seen a single time. V gene TRBV7-2 combines with J gene TRBJ1-6, with 7 positions matching TRBD1. Germline loops: CDR1 SGHTA, CDR2 FQGNSA. The length of the CDR3 is 16 residues. The trim removed 5 bases at V and 8 bases at J, leaving 12 bases unmatched. The CDR3 nucleotides read TGTGCCAGCAGCGACTCCGGGACAGTTCCATATTCACCCCTCCACTTT. Its protein product is CASSDSGTVPYSPLHF.

The J gene is TRBJ1-5, the V gene TRBV27; no firm D call. V lost 4 bases and J 3 bases, leaving 10 bases between the germline ends. Germline V CDR1 and CDR2: MNHEY, SMNVEV (reference sequence). The CDR3 runs 14 residues. Here the CDR3 reads CASSYYGVNQPQHF. CDR3 DNA: TGTGCCAGCAGTTACTACGGAGTCAATCAGCCCCAGCATTTT.

The J gene is TRBJ1-6, the V gene TRBV5-1; 7 nucleotides line up with TRBD1. Germline values: CDR1 SGHRS, CDR2 YFSETQ. The V gene end was trimmed by 4 bases and the J gene end by 8 bases; junction bases not matched to a gene: 9. CDR3 size: 15 residues. This CDR3 is CASSQRQGGDSPLHF. The CDR3 region has the DNA TGCGCCAGCAGCCAAAGACAGGGTGGGGATTCACCCCTCCACTTT.

The gene calls are TRBV10-3 and TRBJ2-1; 8 bases agree with TRBD1. The CDR3 spans 15 residues. CDR1 is ENHRY, CDR2 SYGVKD, per germline. The ends lost 6 bases at V and 2 bases at J; junction bases unmatched: 6. The CDR3 protein is CAISKTGDPYNEQFF. CDR3 sequence (DNA): TGTGCCATCAGCAAGACAGGGGACCCCTACAATGAGCAGTTCTTC.

V usage is TRBV6-5 and J usage is TRBJ2-5; TRBD1 matches 7 bases. CDR3 size: 13 residues. Germline CDR1 reads MNHEY; CDR2 reads SVGAGI. The V segment lost 6 bases and the J segment 4 bases; nucleotides outside the gene matches: 5. The CDR3 DNA sequence: TGTGCCAGCAGGCCGACAGGGATAGAGACCCAGTACTTC. Protein product: CASRPTGIETQYF.

There are a few counts of this clone. V and J are TRBV3-1 (or the pseudogene TRBV3-2) and TRBJ1-1, with D hard to call. Deletions cut 4 bases from V and 1 base from J, with 7 bases between. In germline, CDR1 is LGHDT, CDR2 YNNKEL (reference sequence). The CDR3 has 13 amino acids. The CDR3 sequence: CASSPGWNTEAFF. CDR3 DNA sequence: TGTGCCAGCAGCCCAGGATGGAACACTGAAGCTTTCTTT.

The chain recombines TRBV5-6 with TRBJ1-6; 8 bases are shared with TRBD1. Germline V CDR1 and CDR2: SGHDT, YYEEEE. V gave up 0 bases and J gave up 9 bases; unmatched junction bases: 11. The CDR3 is 17 amino acids. The CDR3 region is CASSLDGTGRLGSPLHF. CDR3 in DNA: TGTGCCAGCAGCTTGGACGGGACAGGAAGATTAGGTTCACCCCTCCACTTT.

The V gene is TRBV6-1, the J gene TRBJ1-4; D not certain. Germline lookup yields CDR1 MNHNS and CDR2 SASEGT. The CDR3 is made up of 17 amino acids. V was trimmed by 4 bases and J by 0 bases, leaving 15 bases between them. CDR3 sequence (DNA): TGTGCCAGCAGTGGACAAGGCGGGAAGACAACTAATGAAAAACTGTTTTTT. Translated: CASSGQGGKTTNEKLFF.

This clone has at least ten counts. V is TRBV29-1 and J is TRBJ1-5; 8 bases line up with TRBD1. The CDR3 is 14 amino acids. The V and J ends lost 7 bases and 5 bases, in that order; junction bases with no gene match: 10. Germline CDR1 and CDR2: SQVTM and ANQGSEA. CDR3 sequence: CSATTGTGDQPQHF. In DNA, the CDR3 is TGCAGCGCCACCACCGGGACAGGTGATCAGCCCCAGCATTTT.

This rearrangement joins TRBV5-6 to TRBJ1-2; D uncertain. The ends were cut back, 4 bases at V and 4 bases at J, with 11 bases in the middle. This CDR3 has 13 residues. CDR1 and CDR2 (germline): SGHDT, YYEEEE. This chain's CDR3 is CASSAARGYGYTF. The CDR3 nucleotides read TGTGCCAGCAGCGCCGCGAGAGGCTATGGCTACACCTTC.

The chain links TRBV5-1 to TRBJ2-1; maybe TRBD2 (6 bases). CDR1 SGHRS and CDR2 YFSETQ come from the germline V gene. Between the trimmed V and J ends, which lost 4 bases and 2 bases, there was a span of 16 bases. The CDR3 covers 16 residues. CDR3 sequence (DNA): TGCGCCAGCAGCCCCGGGTCGGGGGAAGCCTACAATGAGCAGTTCTTC. This sequence encodes CASSPGSGEAYNEQFF.